This T cell receptor (beta chain) derives from a study of beta chain features in type 1 diabetes. Germline CDR1 and CDR2: SNHLY and FYNNEI. This CDR3 region has 16 residues. V lost 6 bases, J lost 2 bases, and 5 bases stayed unmatched. Expressed TCRB transcripts were sequenced after all isolated RNA was converted to cDNA. TCRdb keeps only in-frame clones here, not all; method: immunoSEQ multiplex PCR. In the table there are fewer than 650,000 clones, roughly 15% of which are singletons. All of the sorted populations showed purity greater than 95%. J is TRBJ2-2 and V is TRBV2; 11 positions match TRBD2. Sequences were obtained from naive CD4+ T cells from blood. The clonotype comes from a man younger than 30 in good health. CDR3 in DNA: TGTGCCAGCAGGGGGACTAGCGGTTATAACACCGGGGAGCTGTTTTTT. Amino acid sequence: CASRGTSGYNTGELFF.